These 28 T cell receptor beta chains were sequenced from one sample in a study of cytomegalovirus exposure and HLA in healthy donors. Researchers ran the PCR with 60 Vbeta and 13 Jbeta primers. This table comes from immunoSEQ multiplex PCR, and its TCRdb copy is limited to in-frame clones, with some not included. The table has about 130,000 clones, over 75% seen once. Sequencing input: PBMCs. The source is a woman between 35 and 50 years old in good health and CMV-seropositive.

This clone has more than one count but fewer than ten. The chain has TRBV7-2 and TRBJ2-1, with D uncertain. Trimming took 3 bases from V and 8 from J, leaving 11 bases between them. Germline CDR1 is SGHTA and CDR2 is FQGNSA. CDR3 size: 13 residues. The CDR3 region has the DNA TGTGCCAGCAGCTTTCCACAGACGGATGAGCAGTTCTTC. Protein: CASSFPQTDEQFF.

The chain recombines TRBV18 with TRBJ2-6, with 12 bases fitting TRBD1. The CDR3 length is 19 residues. Germline V gene data show CDR1 as KGHSH and CDR2 as LQKENI. V lost 5 bases, J lost 4 bases, and 12 bases stayed unmatched. In DNA, the CDR3 is TGTGCCAGCTCAACAAGTCCGGGACAGGGGGCGCAGGGGGCCAACGTCCTGACTTTC. Amino acids: CASSTSPGQGAQGANVLTF.

This chain connects TRBV19 to TRBJ2-2, with 11 positions matching TRBD1. CDR3 length equals 16 residues. V shed 6 bases and J 10 bases; nucleotides not matched to a gene: 13. Germline V gene lookup returns CDR1 LNHDA and CDR2 SQIVND (reference sequence). CDR3 bases: TGTGCCAGTAGCCCCCGGACAGGGGGCCGCGGCGAGGAGCTGTTTTTT. Its protein product is CASSPRTGGRGEELFF.

The chain is built from TRBV7-2 and TRBJ2-2; 9 bases align to TRBD2. The CDR3 covers 15 residues. J was trimmed by 5 bases and V by 3 bases; bases with no gene match: 4. The germline gives CDR1 SGHTA, CDR2 FQGNSA. The CDR3 sequence is CASSFQAGGTGELFF. Here the CDR3 DNA reads TGTGCCAGCAGCTTCCAAGCGGGAGGTACCGGGGAGCTGTTTTTT.

The chain uses TRBV27 and TRBJ2-3; TRBD1 agrees at 8 bases. The germline V gene has CDR1 MNHEY and CDR2 SMNVEV (reference sequence). After removal of 4 bases from V and 4 bases from J, the junction contained 4 bases not matched to a gene. The CDR3 covers 14 residues. CDR3 DNA sequence: TGTGCCAGCAGTTACCAGACAGGGGCAGATACGCAGTATTTT. It yields the protein CASSYQTGADTQYF.

The CDR3, as DNA: TGTGCCAGCAGCGTAAAGGGACAGCCCTTGAGCTATGGCTACACCTTC. Encoded protein: CASSVKGQPLSYGYTF. The chain employs TRBV7-9 and TRBJ1-2; 7 nucleotides align to TRBD1. This CDR3 has 16 amino acids. V shed 5 bases and J 4 bases; nucleotides not matched to a gene: 13. Germline V lookup: CDR1 SEHNR, CDR2 FQNEAQ (reference sequence).

The rearrangement links TRBV29-1 to TRBJ1-1; 8 bases map to TRBD1. The CDR3 contains 13 residues. V lost 4 bases and J lost 6; bases outside the gene matches: 7. Per the germline V gene, CDR1 is SQVTM and CDR2 is ANQGSEA. CDR3 sequence (DNA): TGCAGCGTTGGCGACAGGGGTCGGGCTGAAGCTTTCTTT. Residues: CSVGDRGRAEAFF.

CDR3: CASSLVGSYEQYF. Written as DNA, the CDR3 is TGTGCCAGCAGCTTGGTCGGGTCCTACGAGCAGTACTTC. V usage is TRBV5-4 and J usage is TRBJ2-7; D gene uncertain. The CDR3 has 13 residues. Between the trimmed V and J ends, which lost 0 bases and 1 base, there was a span of 5 bases. Per germline, CDR1 SGHNT and CDR2 YYREEE (reference sequence).

This chain uses TRBV19 with TRBJ2-3, with 8 bases fitting TRBD2. The germline gives CDR1 LNHDA, CDR2 SQIVND (reference sequence). Trimming took 3 bases from V and 3 from J; bases not matched to a gene: 8. This CDR3 has 16 amino acids. CDR3 sequence (DNA): TGTGCCAGTAGTATCGGGGGGGGGCTTCGGACAGATACGCAGTATTTT. Protein product: CASSIGGGLRTDTQYF.

The chain employs TRBV5-4 and TRBJ1-3; D not certain. This CDR3 spans 14 amino acids. Trimming left V 3 bases short and J 0 bases short, with 7 bases between. Germline V gene data show CDR1 as SGHNT and CDR2 as YYREEE (reference sequence). The chain's CDR3 is CASSSESSGNTIYF. The CDR3 DNA reads TGTGCCAGCAGCTCCGAGAGCTCTGGAAACACCATATATTTT.

The J gene is TRBJ2-7, the V gene TRBV28, with a tentative D call TRBD1 (6 bases). Trimming shortened V by 5 bases and J by 4 bases, and 9 bases separated the two germline ends. The CDR3 loop spans 12 amino acids. Germline V gene data show CDR1 as MDHEN and CDR2 as SYDVKM. For the CDR3, the DNA is TGTGCCAGCAGTGAGACAGGTTACGAGCAGTACTTC. Translating gives CASSETGYEQYF.

A few counts support this clone. V and J are TRBV7-2 and TRBJ2-3; 9 positions match TRBD1. In germline, CDR1 is SGHTA, CDR2 FQGNSA. The CDR3 contains 14 residues. The V segment lost 5 bases and the J segment 3 bases; nucleotides outside the gene matches: 3. The DNA of the CDR3 is TGTGCCAGCAGCAGCGGACAGGGGACAGATACGCAGTATTTT. This codes for CASSSGQGTDTQYF.

The chain uses TRBV6-5 and TRBJ1-5; D possibly corresponds to TRBD1 (5 bases). CDR1 and CDR2 from the germline V gene are MNHEY and SVGAGI. The V and J ends lost 2 bases and 3 bases respectively, with 11 bases between them. The CDR3 is 15 residues long. For the CDR3, the DNA is TGTGCCAGCAGTTACGCTGCGGGACTCAATCAGCCCCAGCATTTT. Amino acids: CASSYAAGLNQPQHF.

The J gene is TRBJ1-5, the V gene TRBV5-6; TRBD1 aligns across 12 bases. The junction had 5 bases not matched to a gene; V was cut back by 1 base and J by 0 bases. From germline, CDR1 is SGHDT and CDR2 YYEEEE. This CDR3 spans 18 amino acids. The CDR3: CASSLRDRGHYSNQPQHF. The CDR3 DNA follows: TGTGCCAGCAGCTTGCGGGACAGGGGGCATTATAGCAATCAGCCCCAGCATTTT. Variable domain in full (rest from reference TRBV5-6 and TRBJ1-5): DAGVTQSPTHLIKTRGQQVTLRCSPKSGHDTVSWYQQALGQGPQFIFQYYEEEERQRGNFPDRFSGHQFPNYSSELNVNALLLGDSALYLCASSLRDRGHYSNQPQHFGDGTRLSIL.

This clone was counted only a few times. This rearrangement joins TRBV5-1 to TRBJ2-1; 10 bases are shared with TRBD2. The V gene end was trimmed by 3 bases and the J gene end by 4 bases; junction bases not matched to a gene: 4. CDR1 and CDR2 (germline): SGHRS, YFSETQ. The CDR3 is 15 amino acids. The DNA of the CDR3 is TGCGCCAGCAGCTCGACTAGCGGGTTTTACAATGAGCAGTTCTTC. Its translation: CASSSTSGFYNEQFF.

The sample holds a few counts of this clone. This rearrangement joins TRBV14 to TRBJ2-7, with D maybe TRBD2 (7 bases). This CDR3 has 13 residues. V was clipped by 4 bases and J by 6 bases, with 13 bases between them. The germline CDR1 and CDR2 sequences are SGHDN and FVKESK. The CDR3 protein is CASSPQGGGEQYF. Written as DNA, the CDR3 is TGTGCCAGCAGCCCGCAGGGAGGGGGCGAGCAGTACTTC. The entire variable domain, with the rest obtained from reference TRBV14 and TRBJ2-7, is as follows: EAGVTQFPSHSVIEKGQTVTLRCDPISGHDNLYWYRRVMGKEIKFLLHFVKESKQDESGMPNNRFLAERTGGTYSTLKVQPAELEDSGVYFCASSPQGGGEQYFGPGTRLTVT.

This rearrangement joins TRBV19 to TRBJ1-5, with a possible D match to TRBD1 (5 bases). Germline CDR1 reads LNHDA; CDR2 reads SQIVND (reference sequence). The germline V and J ends were trimmed by 3 bases and 0 bases, with 18 bases remaining between them. This CDR3 comprises 18 residues. In nucleotides, the CDR3 is TGTGCCAGTAGTATCGTAGTAACAGGCCGATATAGCAATCAGCCCCAGCATTTT. Protein product: CASSIVVTGRYSNQPQHF.

This chain joins TRBV11-3 and TRBJ2-1; the match to TRBD1 covers 7 bases. Germline-derived CDR1 and CDR2 are SGHNT and YENEEA. This CDR3 comprises 16 residues. J lost 9 bases, V lost 4 bases, and 15 bases had no gene match. The CDR3 protein is CASSSRTGEKGGEQFF. The CDR3 nucleotides are TGTGCCAGCAGCTCACGAACAGGGGAAAAAGGGGGTGAGCAGTTCTTC.

The rearrangement joins TRBV25-1 to TRBJ1-6; 7 bases map to TRBD1. With V trimmed by 5 bases and J by 6 bases, 4 bases remained unmatched. There are 14 residues in the CDR3. The germline V gene has CDR1 MGHDK and CDR2 SYGVNS. CDR3 in amino acids: CASSLSGGNSPLHF. The CDR3 nucleotides are TGTGCCAGCAGTCTATCAGGGGGTAATTCACCCCTCCACTTT.

V is TRBV9 and J is TRBJ1-1, with D possibly being TRBD1 (6 bases). V lost 0 bases and J 1 base, leaving 10 bases between the germline ends. This CDR3 has 15 amino acids. In germline, CDR1 is SGDLS, CDR2 YYNGEE. CDR3 bases: TGTGCCAGCAGCGTAGAAGGACAGTGGAACACTGAAGCTTTCTTT. Its protein product is CASSVEGQWNTEAFF.

This clone appeared once. This chain uses TRBV6-1 with TRBJ1-1; 10 bases match TRBD1. V was pared by 6 bases and J by 4 bases, with 5 bases of the junction left unmatched. This CDR3 has 14 residues. Germline V gene lookup returns CDR1 MNHNS and CDR2 SASEGT. In DNA form, the CDR3 reads TGTGCCAGCAGGACAGGGGGCAGTGGCACTGAAGCTTTCTTT. It specifies CASRTGGSGTEAFF.

The chain employs TRBV6-1 and TRBJ2-7, with TRBD2 identical over 12 bases. This CDR3 is 19 amino acids long. Unmatched junction bases numbered 13, after V lost 2 bases and J lost 2 bases. From germline, CDR1 is MNHNS and CDR2 SASEGT. In nucleotides, the CDR3 is TGTGCCAGCAGTGAATTAAGGGCTAGCGGGGGGGCTATGGCCTACGAGCAGTACTTC. Residues: CASSELRASGGAMAYEQYF.

This clone has a handful of counts. V gene TRBV4-2 combines with J gene TRBJ2-7; D gene uncertain. CDR3 length: 13 amino acids. Per germline, CDR1 LGHNA and CDR2 YNFKEQ. V shed 1 base and J shed 2 bases, with 6 bases lying between them. In nucleotides, the CDR3 is TGTGCCAGCAGCCAAGGCCAGGCCTACGAGCAGTACTTC. Encoded protein: CASSQGQAYEQYF.

This clone was counted between two and nine times. The CDR3 region has the DNA TGTGCCAGCAGCTCCAGGACAGGGAGTAATGAGCAGTTCTTC. As protein: CASSSRTGSNEQFF. V gene TRBV7-8 combines with J gene TRBJ2-1; 8 bases fit TRBD1. This CDR3 has 14 residues. Germline loops: CDR1 SGHVS, CDR2 FQNEAQ. V shed 4 bases and J 7 bases; nucleotides not matched to a gene: 6.

The rearrangement uses TRBV27 and TRBJ1-5, with TRBD1 identical over 8 bases. Germline CDR1 reads MNHEY; CDR2 reads SMNVEV (reference sequence). With V trimmed by 9 bases and J by 5 bases, 6 bases remained unmatched. The CDR3 has 13 residues. The CDR3 nucleotides are TGTGCCAGACCAGTGACAGGGGATCAGCCCCAGCATTTT. Translation gives CARPVTGDQPQHF.

A few counts support this clone. The chain couples TRBV5-1 to TRBJ2-3; TRBD2 matches 8 bases. With V trimmed by 2 bases and J by 6 bases, 5 bases remained unmatched. Germline V gene lookup returns CDR1 SGHRS and CDR2 YFSETQ. CDR3 size: 14 residues. The CDR3 is CASSFGRVDDTQYF. The CDR3 region has the DNA TGCGCCAGCAGCTTCGGGAGGGTTGACGATACGCAGTATTTT. Complete variable domain (other parts from reference TRBV5-1 and TRBJ2-3): KAGVTQTPRYLIKTRGQQVTLSCSPISGHRSVSWYQQTPGQGLQFLFEYFSETQRNKGNFPGRFSGRQFSNSRSEMNVSTLELGDSALYLCASSFGRVDDTQYFGPGTRLTVL.

The V and J genes are TRBV28 and TRBJ1-2, with 7 bases that match TRBD1. Per germline, CDR1 MDHEN and CDR2 SYDVKM. This CDR3 region has 14 residues. After removal of 6 bases from V and 4 bases from J, the junction contained 8 bases not matched to a gene. DNA for the CDR3: TGTGCCAGCAGGTCGGGACAGCTACTCTATGGCTACACCTTC. Protein product: CASRSGQLLYGYTF.

J is TRBJ2-3 and V is TRBV10-3; D not resolved. V dropped 6 bases and J dropped 0 bases, with 10 bases sitting between them. The CDR3 spans 14 residues. Germline loops: CDR1 ENHRY, CDR2 SYGVKD. The CDR3 region has the DNA TGTGCCATCAGAGGAACAGCTAGCACAGATACGCAGTATTTT. As protein: CAIRGTASTDTQYF.